A selection of T cell receptor beta chains follows, all from one sample in a study of vaccination and CD4 T cells after COVID-19. MiXCR, applied by TCRdb to the PCR reads, yields one record per CDR3 protein. Among 4,800 or so distinct CDR3 sequences, about 28% were seen once, and the ten largest hold approximately 30%. Their antigens remain unidentified. Sequenced: CD4+ T cells from blood, cultured in vitro. The source of these receptors is a human donor in good health. Both conserved end residues are part of each CDR3. D genes are given only for firm matches. Rows may omit the clone size; those that give it use once, few, many or a size class.

18 TRBJ2-2 - TRBV4-2 TRBD2 TGTGCCAGCAGCCAAACCGGGACTAGCGGAGGATCCGCCGGGGAGCTGTTTTTT CASSQTGTSGGSAGELFF
15 TRBJ2-7 few TRBV10-1 TRBD2 TGCGCCAGCAGTGAGTCGACTAGCGGGGGCTACGAGCAGTACTTC CASSESTSGGYEQYF
14 TRBJ1-1 few TRBV20-1 - TGCAGTGCGGAAGCGAGGGGGAGGAACACTGAAGCTTTCTTT CSAEARGRNTEAFF
17 TRBJ1-5 - TRBV28 - TGTGCCAGCAGATCATACAGTGGAAGTCGTAGCAATCAGCCCCAGCATTTT CASRSYSGSRSNQPQHF
12 TRBJ2-7 - TRBV7-6 - TGTGCCAGCAGCCCCAACTCCTACGAGCAGTACTTC CASSPNSYEQYF
17 TRBJ1-1 once TRBV28 - TGTGCCAGCAGTTTTATAGTTAAACAGGGAGGGTGGGGAAAGGCTTTCTTT CASSFIVKQGGWGKAFF
14 TRBJ1-1 large TRBV7-9 TRBD1 TGTGCCAGCACCCTGGGACAGGAGAACACTGAAGCTTTCTTT CASTLGQENTEAFF
12 TRBJ1-1 few TRBV2 - TGTGCCAGCAGTCCCGGGACTTCGGAGGCTTTCTTT CASSPGTSEAFF
15 TRBJ2-7 - TRBV10-2 - TGCGCCAGCACTGGGGAGGGGACAGGACCCTACGAGCAGTACTTC CASTGEGTGPYEQYF
14 TRBJ1-1 - TRBV27 - TGTGCCAGCAGTCCCCGACAGGTGAACACTGAAGCTTTCTTT CASSPRQVNTEAFF
14 TRBJ2-7 few TRBV7-9 TRBD1 TGTGCCAGCAGGGGGACAGGGGGCAGTTACGAGCAGTACTTC CASRGTGGSYEQYF
14 TRBJ2-5 - TRBV7-2 TRBD1 TGTGCCAGCAGCGCATCGACAGGGCTGGAGACCCAGTACTTC CASSASTGLETQYF
12 TRBJ1-5 medium-sized TRBV6-5 - TGTGCCAGCAGTTACGAGGATCAGCCCCAGCATTTT CASSYEDQPQHF
13 TRBJ2-6 - TRBV7-2 - TGTGCCAGCAGCCAGACTGGGGCCAACGTCCTGACTTTC CASSQTGANVLTF
11 TRBJ1-1 - TRBV29-1 - TGCAGCGCCAAACTTGACACTGAAGCTTTCTTT CSAKLDTEAFF
14 TRBJ1-2 - TRBV6-1 TRBD1 TGTGCCAGCTCCTCCACAGGGGCGGGCTATGGCTACACCTTC CASSSTGAGYGYTF
12 TRBJ1-2 medium-sized TRBV20-1 - TGCAGTGCTAGTAGCAGGGATTATGGCTACACCTTC CSASSRDYGYTF
14 TRBJ1-6 - TRBV6-2/TRBV6-3 - TGTGCCACCCATTCGGGGAGCTATAATTCACCCCTCCACTTT CATHSGSYNSPLHF
14 TRBJ1-6 - TRBV10-1 TRBD1 TGCGCCAGCAGTCCGGGACAGGGTAATTCACCCCTCCACTTT CASSPGQGNSPLHF
16 TRBJ1-2 - TRBV11-2 TRBD1 TGTGCCAGCAGCACTCCAACTCAGGGGGTTCAAGATGGCTACACCTTC CASSTPTQGVQDGYTF
14 TRBJ1-2 - TRBV18 TRBD1 TGTGCCAGCTCACCAACAGGGGTTTCATCTGGCTACACCTTC CASSPTGVSSGYTF
20 TRBJ2-7 - TRBV20-1 - TGCAGTGCTAGAATGATCTTTAATTCCGCCCCGAGGAATAAGGAGGGCGAGCAGTACTTC CSARMIFNSAPRNKEGEQYF
16 TRBJ2-1 few TRBV25-1 TRBD2 TGTGCCAGCAGTGAATATGCCGGGGGGACCTACAATGAGCAGTTCTTC CASSEYAGGTYNEQFF
14 TRBJ1-3 - TRBV5-8 - TGTGCCAGCAGCTTGATGGAGCCTGGAAACACCATATATTTT CASSLMEPGNTIYF
15 TRBJ1-1 - TRBV7-9 - TGTGCCAGCAGCTTAATAGATCGTAGGAGGACTGAAGCTTTCTTT CASSLIDRRRTEAFF
14 TRBJ1-2 few TRBV6-1 - TGTGCCAGCACCCGCTTTTCGGAGTCGGGTGGCTACACCTTC CASTRFSESGGYTF
15 TRBJ1-5 few TRBV20-1 - TGCAGTGCTAGAGATCGCAAACATAGCAATCAGCCCCAGCATTTT CSARDRKHSNQPQHF
16 TRBJ2-5 - TRBV20-1 TRBD2 TGCAGTGCCGGAGAGGGCCATAGCGGGGGATTAAAGACCCAGTACTTC CSAGEGHSGGLKTQYF
15 TRBJ2-5 - TRBV7-2 - TGTGCCAGCAGCTTAGGGCTATTGGGGCAGGAGACCCAGTACTTC CASSLGLLGQETQYF
13 TRBJ1-2 - TRBV12-5 - TGTGCTAGTGGGCTCGGGATTAACTATGGCTACACCTTC CASGLGINYGYTF
14 TRBJ1-1 - TRBV5-1 - TGCGCCAGCAGCTTGTCGGGGGGAGGCACTGAAGCTTTCTTT CASSLSGGGTEAFF
14 TRBJ1-1 - TRBV7-8 - TGTGCCAGCAGCTTAAACCCTGGGAACACTGAAGCTTTCTTT CASSLNPGNTEAFF
12 TRBJ2-3 few TRBV20-1 - TGCAGTGCTATGCTTAGCACAGATACGCAGTATTTT CSAMLSTDTQYF
15 TRBJ2-3 - TRBV20-1 TRBD2 TGCAGTGCTAGCTCGGGACTAGCAAACGCAGATACGCAGTATTTT CSASSGLANADTQYF
18 TRBJ2-2 - TRBV5-1 TRBD2 TGCGCCAGCAGCCCGGGGACTAGCGGGGGGGCGAACACCGGGGAGCTGTTTTTT CASSPGTSGGANTGELFF
14 TRBJ1-1 - TRBV5-1 TRBD1 TGCGCCAGCAGCTTGTCTGGGACAGACACTGAAGCTTTCTTT CASSLSGTDTEAFF
14 TRBJ1-2 - TRBV6-5 - TGTGCCAGCAGCTACGGGGCTGTGGACTATGGCTGCACCTTC CASSYGAVDYGCTF
13 TRBJ1-2 - TRBV6-5 - TGTGCCAGCAGTTACCTCTCGACGTATGGCTACACCTTC CASSYLSTYGYTF
14 TRBJ1-1 - TRBV5-8 - TGTGCCAGCAGCCCGATGACAGAGAACACTGAAGCTTTCTTT CASSPMTENTEAFF
10 TRBJ1-2 - TRBV20-1 - TGCAGTGCTAGACAGGGTGGCTACACCTTC CSARQGGYTF